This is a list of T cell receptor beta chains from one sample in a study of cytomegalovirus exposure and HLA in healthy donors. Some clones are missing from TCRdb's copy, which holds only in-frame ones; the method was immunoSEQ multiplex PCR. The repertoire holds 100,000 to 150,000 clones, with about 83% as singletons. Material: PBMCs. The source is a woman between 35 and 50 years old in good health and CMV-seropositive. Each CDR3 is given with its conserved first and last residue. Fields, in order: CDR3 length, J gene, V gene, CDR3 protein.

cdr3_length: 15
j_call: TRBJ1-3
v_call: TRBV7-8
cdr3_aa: CASSGSRTAGNTIYF

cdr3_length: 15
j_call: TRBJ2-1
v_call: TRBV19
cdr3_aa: CASTESGAGYNEQFF

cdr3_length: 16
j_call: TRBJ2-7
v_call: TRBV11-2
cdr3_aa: CASSLEGVRSSYEQYF

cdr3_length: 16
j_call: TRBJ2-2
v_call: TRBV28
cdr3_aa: CASSFSRPGGKGELFF

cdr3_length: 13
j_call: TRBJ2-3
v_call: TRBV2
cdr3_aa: CASSEFGRDTQYF

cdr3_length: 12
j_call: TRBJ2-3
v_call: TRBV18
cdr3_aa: CASSPQGDTQYF

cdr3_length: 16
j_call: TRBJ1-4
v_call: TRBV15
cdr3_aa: CATSRDGTGGYEKLFF

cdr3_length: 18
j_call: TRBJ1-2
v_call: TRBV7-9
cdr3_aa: CSSSLPLTRDRANYGYTF

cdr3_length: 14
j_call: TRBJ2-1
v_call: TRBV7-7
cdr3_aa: CASSWGPEYNEQFF

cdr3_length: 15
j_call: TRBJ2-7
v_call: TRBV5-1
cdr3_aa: CASSLAAGISYEQYF

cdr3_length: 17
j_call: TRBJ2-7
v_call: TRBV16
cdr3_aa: CASSQWSVGGRTYEQYF

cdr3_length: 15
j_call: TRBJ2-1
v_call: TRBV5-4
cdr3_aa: CASTSRDRYYNEQFF